This TCR beta chain was found in a study of T cells after yellow fever vaccination. Study results and caveats: Detected again after the booster were most primary-vaccination clones, at approximately 95% CD4 and approximately 90% CD8.

A word on this clonotype: Its target is not known.

Researchers made TCR cDNA using 5'RACE template switching, and this step added a universal primer site and UMIs. TCRdb redid the calling of the 5' RACE reads with MiXCR, one entry per CDR3 protein. Among about 400,000 distinct CDR3 sequences listed, 9.5% to 13% were seen once. The CDR3 totals 15 residues. V was clipped by 1 base and J by 2 bases, with 11 bases between them. The clonotype was recovered from a man younger than 35 who received the YFV17D yellow fever vaccine. The gene calls are TRBV12-3 or TRBV12-4 and TRBJ2-5; unclear D gene. The sample in question was PBMCs, obtained on the day of the first yellow fever vaccination. In nucleotides, the CDR3 is TGTGCCAGCAGTTTAGGGTACGGAAGACAAGAGACCCAGTACTTC. It specifies CASSLGYGRQETQYF.